This record concerns one T cell receptor beta chain sequence. This clonotype has a count of ten or more. No cognate antigen has been identified for it. Per-base qualities were not stored, and no clone one base away is much larger. Profiling of TCR beta VDJ combinations and CDR3 sequences used genomic DNA as the template. An Illumina HiSeq 2000 was the platform used for TCR repertoire sequencing. The published analysis was carried out like this. Repertoire assessment relied on Simpson's diversity index, CDR3 size and DJ length profiles, and TRBV/TRBJ rearrangement plots. The most abundant DNA sequence in the deep sequencing data was taken as the immunodominant clone. CDR3 amino acid sequences were checked for sharing between subjects and were compared against published repertoires and the VDJdb database. TCRdb reworked the public reads: Q25 trimming with fastp, MiXCR clone assembly, productive beta chains retained. Rows with a matching CDR3 protein are joined into one entry that keeps the most common DNA and genes. TCRdb's processing, not the authors', yielded these V and J calls. This sample holds roughly 250,000 distinct CDR3 sequences; 45% to 50% were observed only once. The top ten hold about 7.8% of the sample.

The sample belongs to a study of CD8+CD57+ T cells in acquired aplastic anemia (dated by TCRdb to the late 2010s). Broadly, across the study: Extracted DNA from sorted CD4+ and CD8+ cells averaged approximately 3 ug, ranging from roughly 0.17 to 27.4 ug. CD8+CD57+ expansion was defined as frequency above the mean frequency observed in healthy subjects.

The research as a whole found: Between patients and healthy controls, no significant difference in CD8+ Simpson's diversity was found (P=0.060). Around 28 CD8+ CDR3 sequences were found to be shared between patients and controls, but these sequences appeared to be highly expressed in patients and within the immunodominant clones of the patients.

The patients picked for sequencing were ones in whom flow cytometry had shown an expansion of CD8+CD57+ cells. Severe acquired aplastic anemia was diagnosed in all patients according to International Study of Aplastic Anemia and Agranulocytosis and Camitta criteria. No therapy had been received by the patients at the time of blood sampling. In this study, sorted CD4+ and CD8+ T cells from the blood of healthy subjects and of severe aplastic anemia patients had their TCR repertoires deep-sequenced. Patients were enrolled under clinicaltrials.gov protocols 00001620, 01623167, 00001397, 00071045, 00081523 and 00961064 in the USA. Ficoll-Paque density gradient centrifugation was used to isolate peripheral blood mononuclear cells. Before DNA extraction, CD4+ and CD8+ T cells were sorted by FACS or by magnetic beads. The trim is 3 bases for V and 3 bases for J, with a gap of 14 bases between the germline ends. According to the germline V gene (reference sequence), CDR1 reads SEHNR and CDR2 reads FQNEAQ. Spanning cysteine to phenylalanine, the CDR3 consists of 15 amino acids. Only the CDR3 part of the read is kept: 45 bases, read in frame from the first base.

The receptor comes from a human donor with aplastic anemia. Rearrangement joined TRBV7-9 to TRBJ1-1, and perhaps TRBD1 as D gene, on 6 matching bases. The specimen was sorted CD4+, CD8+, or CD8+CD57+ T cells (not recorded which) from PBMCs. The DNA sequence is given as TGTGCCAGCAGCTTTCGGGGGGGGGGGCACACTGAAGCTTTCTTT. This sequence encodes CASSFRGGGHTEAFF. This CDR3, with the reference TRBV7-9 and TRBJ1-1 proteins standing in past its ends, gives the full variable domain DTGVSQNPRHKITKRGQNVTFRCDPISEHNRLYWYRQTLGQGPEFLTYFQNEAQLEKSRLLSDRFSAERPKGSFSTLEIQRTEQGDSAMYLCASSFRGGGHTEAFFGQGTRLTVV.